The source of this T cell receptor beta chain is a study of identical twins. CDR3 length: 16 residues. The V gene end was trimmed by 5 bases and the J gene end by 4 bases; junction bases not matched to a gene: 12. Per germline, CDR1 DFQATT and CDR2 SNEGSKA (reference sequence). Unique molecular identifiers were in the cDNA, with template-switch universal primer binding. TCRdb recomputed calls from the 5' RACE reads with MiXCR, one row per CDR3 protein. Here the sample spans roughly 720,000 distinct CDR3 sequences, over 15% being singletons. Note on this clonotype: Its antigen remains unknown.

The study's findings and limits: Insertions were reduced in abundant cord blood beta clonotypes but not in memory repertoires. Invariant MAIT and iNKT cells are populations that could partly confound zero-insertion analyses.

This same sample was also part of a study on T cells expressing NK-cell markers. From that study: Sorting was restricted to alpha-beta TCR T cells by an anti-gamma-delta TCR antibody in several experiments.

Sequencing was carried out using PBMCs. The TCR originated in a woman aged 18-29 years in good health. The chain links TRBV20-1 to TRBJ2-3; TRBD2 aligns across 10 bases. CDR3 bases: TGCAGTGCTGGAAGCGGGGGGGCCGGGTCTCCAGATACGCAGTATTTT. Its protein is CSAGSGGAGSPDTQYF.